Following are 22 T cell receptor beta chains from one sample sequenced in a study of blood T cells in healthy people across ages. Together with a sample-barcoded 5' primer, a J-beta primer mix was included in a second PCR lasting roughly 6 to 12 cycles. MiXCR, applied by TCRdb to the 5' RACE reads, yields one record per CDR3 protein. This table holds 800,000 to 1,300,000 distinct CDR3 sequences, under 30% found once. The sample also formed part of further work on T cells of mothers and their children.

Sequencing was carried out using blood. The receptor source for this set is a girl aged 2 to 9 in good health.

V gene TRBV2 combines with J gene TRBJ2-1; TRBD2 matches at 13 bases. CDR3 size: 16 residues. J gave up 8 bases and V 5 bases, and 9 bases lay outside the gene matches. The germline V gene has CDR1 SNHLY and CDR2 FYNNEI. CDR3 in amino acids: CASSLPGLAGNDEQFF. As DNA, the CDR3 is TGTGCCAGCAGTTTACCGGGACTAGCGGGAAACGATGAGCAGTTCTTC.

This clonotype came up a few times. This chain uses TRBV12-3 or TRBV12-4 with TRBJ2-3; D uncertain. The CDR3 is made up of 13 amino acids. Trimming left V 6 bases short and J 5 bases short, with 12 bases between. CDR3 nucleotides: TGTGCCAGCAGGATAGAAATCGGAGATACGCAGTATTTT. Its protein is CASRIEIGDTQYF.

The sample holds a few counts of this clonotype. The rearrangement links TRBV20-1 to TRBJ2-5; 7 bases fit TRBD1. The tail of the sequence fits TRBJ2-1 better, so the J call may be wrong. The CDR3 consists of 14 residues. Per the germline V gene, CDR1 is DFQATT and CDR2 is SNEGSKA (reference sequence). The CDR3: CSATRQGSVNEQFF. CDR3 nucleotide sequence: TGCAGTGCTACCCGACAGGGATCCGTCAATGAGCAGTTCTTC.

This clonotype was recorded a few times. This chain links TRBV9 with TRBJ2-5; the D is unclear. The CDR3 has 14 amino acids. Trimming cost V 4 bases and J 0 bases, with 10 bases left between them. Germline lookup yields CDR1 SGDLS and CDR2 YYNGEE. DNA for the CDR3: TGTGCCAGCAGCCCTCCGGACCACCAAGAGACCCAGTACTTC. Its protein product is CASSPPDHQETQYF.

This clonotype was observed a single time. This chain uses TRBV12-3 or TRBV12-4 with TRBJ2-1; D remains ambiguous. The V gene lost 3 bases and the J gene lost 0 bases, with 12 bases spanning the gap. There are 16 residues in the CDR3. The DNA for the CDR3 is TGTGCCAGCAGTTTCGTACCACGGAGCTCCTACAATGAGCAGTTCTTC. Protein product: CASSFVPRSSYNEQFF.

The chain recombines TRBV13 with TRBJ2-7; the D call may be TRBD1 or TRBD2 (5 bases each). CDR1 and CDR2 (germline): PRHDT, FYEKMQ (reference sequence). The CDR3 covers 16 residues. Trimming pared 5 bases from V and 2 bases from J, leaving 19 bases between. CDR3 sequence: CASSPRYGTPTYEQYF. The CDR3 region has the DNA TGTGCCAGCAGCCCCCGGTACGGGACGCCTACCTACGAGCAGTACTTC. Complete variable domain (other parts from reference TRBV13 and TRBJ2-7): AAGVIQSPRHLIKEKRETATLKCYPIPRHDTVYWYQQGPGQDPQFLISFYEKMQSDKGSIPDRFSAQQFSDYHSELNMSSLELGDSALYFCASSPRYGTPTYEQYFGPGTRLTVT.

Only a few counts were recorded for this clonotype. The gene calls are TRBV7-2 and TRBJ2-3; D perhaps matches TRBD1 (5 bases). V was cut by 1 base and J by 2 bases, with 7 bases left in between. Germline V gene lookup returns CDR1 SGHTA and CDR2 FQGNSA. The CDR3 runs to 14 residues. This CDR3 reads CASSLVTDTDTQYF. In DNA form, the CDR3 reads TGTGCCAGCAGCTTAGTGACAGACACAGATACGCAGTATTTT.

Worth noting for this clonotype: A junction end diverges from the germline sequence, so it may reflect a read error. The DNA for the CDR3 is TGTGCCAGCTGCGTGACAGGGGGCAAAGGGGATACGCAGTATTTT. Encoded protein: CASCVTGGKGDTQYF. The chain links TRBV9 to TRBJ2-3; 10 nucleotides line up with TRBD1. Germline-derived CDR1 and CDR2 are SGDLS and YYNGEE. The CDR3 has 15 amino acids.

In nucleotides, the CDR3 is TGTGCTAGTGGTTTCGGGGACAGTCGTGAAGCTTTCTTT. It specifies CASGFGDSREAFF. V gene TRBV12-5 combines with J gene TRBJ1-1; 7 bases map to TRBD1. The CDR3 is 13 amino acids. The V gene end was trimmed by 3 bases and the J gene end by 7 bases; junction bases not matched to a gene: 5. The germline gives CDR1 LGHNT, CDR2 FRNRAP.

This clonotype was observed a few times. The chain links TRBV28 to TRBJ2-4; D possibly uses TRBD1 or TRBD2 (5 bases each). The CDR3 loop spans 12 amino acids. Trimming removed 3 bases from V and 8 bases from J, with 8 bases in between. Germline values: CDR1 MDHEN, CDR2 SYDVKM. The CDR3 DNA sequence: TGTGCCAGCAGTTTGTTGGGGGACATTCAGTACTTC. This sequence encodes CASSLLGDIQYF.

This chain uses TRBV6-5 with TRBJ2-5; 9 bases map to TRBD2. V trimming: 0 bases; J trimming: 5 bases; junction bases outside the gene matches: 1. The CDR3 totals 14 residues. Germline CDR1 is MNHEY and CDR2 is SVGAGI. This chain's CDR3 is CASSYSSGRETQYF. CDR3 coding DNA: TGTGCCAGCAGTTACTCGAGCGGGAGGGAGACCCAGTACTTC.

V and J are TRBV6-1 and TRBJ1-4; TRBD1 might be the D (5 bases). Germline V gene sequence: CDR1 MNHNS, CDR2 SASEGT. The CDR3 sequence is 15 residues long. Trimming took 8 bases from V and 8 from J, leaving 21 bases between them. CDR3 nucleotides: TGTGCCAGCGCCTCCAGCCCCCAGCGGGGGGAAAAACTGTTTTTT. It is translated as CASASSPQRGEKLFF.

This chain links TRBV12-3 or TRBV12-4 with TRBJ2-7; 10 nucleotides match TRBD2. The CDR3 has 14 residues. The V segment lost 3 bases and the J segment 5 bases; nucleotides outside the gene matches: 4. The CDR3 reads CASSFTSGVDEQYF. The CDR3 nucleotides read TGTGCCAGCAGTTTTACTAGCGGGGTAGACGAGCAGTACTTC.

This rearrangement joins TRBV20-1 to TRBJ1-6; no clear D gene. Germline values: CDR1 DFQATT, CDR2 SNEGSKA (reference sequence). This CDR3 has 13 residues. Trimming cost V 1 base and J 10 bases, with 11 bases left between them. CDR3 nucleotides: TGCAGTGCTAGAGTCCAAGGAGGATCACCCCTCCACTTT. It translates to CSARVQGGSPLHF.

This clonotype has a handful of counts. The genes are TRBV28 and TRBJ2-2; D ambiguous. Per the germline V gene, CDR1 is MDHEN and CDR2 is SYDVKM. This CDR3 spans 14 amino acids. The V and J ends lost 4 bases and 8 bases respectively, with 14 bases between them. CDR3 residues: CASSSRTPRGELFF. The CDR3 DNA sequence: TGTGCCAGCAGTTCCCGGACCCCGAGGGGGGAGCTGTTTTTT. Combining the CDR3 with reference TRBV28 and TRBJ2-2 gives the whole variable domain DVKVTQSSRYLVKRTGEKVFLECVQDMDHENMFWYRQDPGLGLRLIYFSYDVKMKEKGDIPEGYSVSREKKERFSLILESASTNQTSMYLCASSSRTPRGELFFGEGSRLTVL.

The V call is TRBV14, the J call TRBJ2-1; 10 nucleotides line up with TRBD2. J gave up 4 bases and V 2 bases, and 11 bases lay outside the gene matches. The germline V gene encodes CDR1 SGHDN and CDR2 FVKESK. The CDR3 loop spans 18 amino acids. The CDR3, as DNA: TGTGCCAGCAGCCAACTAGCGGGAGTTGGTTATGCTTACAATGAGCAGTTCTTC. This encodes CASSQLAGVGYAYNEQFF.

This clonotype came up a few times. This chain connects TRBV29-1 to TRBJ1-2; 8 positions match TRBD1. This CDR3 region has 12 residues. V gave up 4 bases and J gave up 9 bases; unmatched junction bases: 7. Germline V gene lookup returns CDR1 SQVTM and CDR2 ANQGSEA. The CDR3 nucleotides read TGCAGCGTTGTAGGACAGGGTGGAAGCTACACCTTC. This translates into CSVVGQGGSYTF. The variable domain in full, with the rest retrieved from reference TRBV29-1 and TRBJ1-2, is SAVISQKPSRDICQRGTSLTIQCQVDSQVTMMFWYRQQPGQSLTLIATANQGSEATYESGFVIDKFPISRPNLTFSTLTVSNMSPEDSSIYLCSVVGQGGSYTFGSGTRLTVV.

This clonotype was observed at least ten times. The chain carries TRBV7-3 and TRBJ2-2; 7 bases map to TRBD2. V lost 5 bases to trimming and J lost 0 bases; unmatched junction nucleotides: 3. In germline, CDR1 is SGHTA, CDR2 FQGTGA. CDR3 size: 15 residues. CDR3 DNA sequence: TGTGCCAGCAGCAAGGGAGGGGCGAACACCGGGGAGCTGTTTTTT. This gives the protein CASSKGGANTGELFF.

As to this clonotype: Sequence at one end of the junction differs from germline and may be a read error. This rearrangement joins TRBV14 to TRBJ2-5; 7 bases map to TRBD1. The germline gives CDR1 SGHDN, CDR2 FVKESK. The CDR3 runs 13 residues. The CDR3 region is CASSLMTGNEQLF. The CDR3 DNA sequence: TGTGCCAGCAGCCTTATGACAGGGAATGAGCAGCTCTTC.

Comment on this clonotype: One junction end does not reproduce the germline sequence, and a read error may be involved. The V call is TRBV6-2 or TRBV6-3, the J call TRBJ1-5; tentatively, D is TRBD1 (5 bases). The V gene's germline CDR1 is MNHEY and CDR2 SVGEGT. The length of the CDR3 is 13 residues. The CDR3 DNA follows: TGTGCCAGCAGTTACTTAGGGGCTCAGCCCCAGCGTTTT. It codes for CASSYLGAQPQRF.

This clonotype was counted only a few times. V usage is TRBV29-1 and J usage is TRBJ2-5; weak D call: TRBD2 (6 bases). The J call may be incorrect, as the DNA end agrees better with TRBJ2-1. The CDR3 is made up of 16 amino acids. Germline-derived CDR1 and CDR2 are SQVTM and ANQGSEA. CDR3 residues: CSVETKGLAYYNEQFF. The DNA for the CDR3 is TGCAGCGTTGAAACTAAGGGTCTAGCGTATTACAATGAGCAGTTCTTC.

This clonotype was observed a few times. V usage is TRBV2 and J usage is TRBJ2-5; TRBD2 agrees at 9 bases. The J call may be wrong; the DNA end is better matched by TRBJ2-7. There are 16 residues in the CDR3. In germline, CDR1 is SNHLY, CDR2 FYNNEI. The CDR3 is CASRGTSPQPSYEQYF. CDR3 coding DNA: TGTGCCAGCAGAGGGACTAGCCCCCAACCCTCCTACGAGCAGTACTTC.